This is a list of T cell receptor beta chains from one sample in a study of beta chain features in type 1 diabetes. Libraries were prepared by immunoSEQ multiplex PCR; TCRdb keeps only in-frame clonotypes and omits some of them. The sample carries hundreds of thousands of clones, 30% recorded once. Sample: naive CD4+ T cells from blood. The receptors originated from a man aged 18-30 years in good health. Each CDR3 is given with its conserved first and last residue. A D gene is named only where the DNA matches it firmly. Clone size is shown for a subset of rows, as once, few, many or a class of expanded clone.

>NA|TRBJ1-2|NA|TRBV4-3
CASSQEFQRQALYGYTF
TGCGCCAGCAGCCAGGAGTTTCAACGACAGGCGCTATATGGCTACACCTTC
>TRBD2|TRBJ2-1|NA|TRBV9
CASSLLGTSGYNEQFF
TGTGCCAGCAGCCTTCTTGGGACTAGCGGTTACAATGAGCAGTTCTTC
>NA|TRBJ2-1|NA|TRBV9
CASSVGTGLRPYNEQFF
TGTGCCAGCAGCGTAGGTACAGGACTAAGACCTTACAATGAGCAGTTCTTC
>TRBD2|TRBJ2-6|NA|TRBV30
CAWSVRAGTSGANVLTF
TGTGCCTGGAGTGTGAGAGCGGGAACATCTGGGGCCAACGTCCTGACTTTC
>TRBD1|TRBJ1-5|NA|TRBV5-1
CASSFGTENQPQHF
TGCGCCAGCAGCTTCGGGACAGAGAATCAGCCCCAGCATTTT
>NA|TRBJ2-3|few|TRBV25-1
CASSPPWGISTDTQYF
TGTGCCAGCAGCCCCCCTTGGGGTATAAGCACAGATACGCAGTATTTT
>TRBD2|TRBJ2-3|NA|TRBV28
CASSPQAGGTDTQYF
TGTGCCAGCAGCCCACAGGCGGGAGGCACAGATACGCAGTATTTT
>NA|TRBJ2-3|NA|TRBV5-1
CASVPSTSATDTQYF
TGCGCCAGCGTCCCTTCGACCTCTGCCACAGATACGCAGTATTTT
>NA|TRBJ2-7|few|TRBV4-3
CASSQDIAGRYEQYF
TGCGCCAGCAGCCAAGATATCGCGGGAAGGTACGAGCAGTACTTC
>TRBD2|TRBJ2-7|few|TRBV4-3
CASSQELAEGYEQYF
TGCGCCAGCAGCCAAGAACTAGCGGAGGGGTACGAGCAGTACTTC
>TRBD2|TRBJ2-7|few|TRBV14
CASSPAGGPVEQYF
TGTGCCAGCAGCCCAGCGGGAGGGCCCGTCGAGCAGTACTTC
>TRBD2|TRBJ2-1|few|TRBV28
CASRLLADEQFF
TGTGCCAGCAGGCTACTAGCGGATGAGCAGTTCTTC
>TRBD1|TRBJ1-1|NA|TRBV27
CASSKGAITLNTEAFF
TGTGCCAGCAGTAAGGGGGCGATTACACTGAACACTGAAGCTTTCTTT
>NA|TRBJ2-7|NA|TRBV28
CASSPPRAGLEQYF
TGTGCCAGCAGTCCCCCCCGGGCTGGACTCGAGCAGTACTTC
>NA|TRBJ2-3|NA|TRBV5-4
CASSLQPGATDTQYF
TGTGCCAGCAGCCTCCAGCCAGGGGCCACAGATACGCAGTATTTT
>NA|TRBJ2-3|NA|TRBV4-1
CASSQDTGATDTQYF
TGCGCCAGCAGCCAAGACACGGGAGCCACAGATACGCAGTATTTT
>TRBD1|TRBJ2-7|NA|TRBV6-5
CASGMRQGAYEQYF
TGTGCCAGCGGTATGAGACAGGGGGCCTACGAGCAGTACTTC
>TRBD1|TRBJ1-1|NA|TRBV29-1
CSVDDRGAENTEAFF
TGCAGCGTCGACGACAGGGGAGCCGAGAACACTGAAGCTTTCTTT
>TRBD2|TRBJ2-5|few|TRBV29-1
CSVGGSGAQYYF
TGCAGCGTTGGAGGTAGCGGGGCCCAATACTACTTC
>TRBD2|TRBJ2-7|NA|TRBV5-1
CASSGGTSGITYEQYF
TGCGCCAGCAGCGGTGGGACTAGCGGGATAACCTACGAGCAGTACTTC